These 30 T cell receptor beta chains share one sample of origin, sequenced in a study of cytomegalovirus exposure and HLA in healthy donors. The PCR made use of 60 Vbeta and 13 Jbeta primers. Measured with immunoSEQ multiplex PCR; TCRdb has only the in-frame clones, and not every one. The data show around 200,000 clones, around 85% seen once. The sequencing sample was made of PBMCs. All receptors derive from a man aged 50 or older in good health and CMV-seronegative.

This sequence joins TRBV2 and TRBJ1-1; 9 nucleotides agree with TRBD1. Germline V lookup: CDR1 SNHLY, CDR2 FYNNEI. With V trimmed by 6 bases and J by 4 bases, 6 bases remained unmatched. The CDR3 spans 14 residues. The CDR3 DNA sequence: TGTGCCAGCAGGGACCCGACAGGGGGCACTGAAGCTTTCTTT. This encodes CASRDPTGGTEAFF.

This clone came up a few times. The gene calls are TRBV9 and TRBJ1-1, with D tentatively TRBD1 (6 bases). The V end lost 4 bases, the J end lost 3 bases, and 19 bases lay between the germline ends. The CDR3 consists of 16 residues. From germline, CDR1 is SGDLS and CDR2 YYNGEE. The CDR3: CASSPNSGTRHTEAFF. The CDR3 DNA reads as TGTGCCAGCAGCCCAAACTCCGGGACAAGACACACTGAAGCTTTCTTT.

Concerning this clone: At one end the junction does not follow the germline gene, possibly because of a read error. The genes are TRBV7-9 and TRBJ1-2; TRBD1 is a possible D gene (6 bases). CDR1 SEHNR and CDR2 FQNEAQ come from the germline V gene (reference sequence). CDR3 length: 18 amino acids. CDR3 residues: CASSARGADTSANYGYAF. The CDR3, as DNA: TGTGCCAGCAGCGCTCGGGGGGCCGATACTTCAGCTAACTATGGCTACGCCTTC.

The V gene is TRBV25-1, the J gene TRBJ2-2; TRBD2 agrees at 11 bases. The germline gives CDR1 MGHDK, CDR2 SYGVNS. The CDR3 extends over 17 amino acids. V shed 1 base, J shed 7 bases, and the junction held 8 bases outside the gene matches. CDR3 bases: TGTGCCAGCAGTGAATTAGGTAGCGGGAGGGCGGTCGGGGAGCTGTTTTTT. This gives the protein CASSELGSGRAVGELFF.

This clone was picked up one time. The chain employs TRBV5-1 and TRBJ2-5; TRBD2 matches at 14 bases. The germline gives CDR1 SGHRS, CDR2 YFSETQ. J gave up 5 bases and V 4 bases, and 7 bases lay outside the gene matches. This CDR3 is built from 16 residues. Here the CDR3 DNA reads TGCGCCAGCAGCGTTCGGACTAGCGGGAGGCCTGAGACCCAGTACTTC. The encoded protein is CASSVRTSGRPETQYF.

The rearrangement joins TRBV5-1 to TRBJ1-5; 8 bases line up with TRBD1. CDR3 length equals 15 residues. The V and J ends lost 0 bases and 6 bases, in that order; junction bases with no gene match: 5. In germline, CDR1 is SGHRS, CDR2 YFSETQ. The DNA for the CDR3 is TGCGCCAGCAGCTTGGCCGGGACAGGCGGTCAGCCCCAGCATTTT. Residues: CASSLAGTGGQPQHF.

The rearrangement links TRBV2 to TRBJ2-7; D ambiguous. CDR1 SNHLY and CDR2 FYNNEI come from the germline V gene. CDR3 size: 13 residues. Trimming stripped 2 bases from V and 3 bases from J, with 8 bases between. The CDR3 DNA reads TGTGCCAGCAGTGAAAGTCAGGACTACGAGCAGTACTTC. As protein: CASSESQDYEQYF.

The rearrangement joins TRBV6-6 to TRBJ2-7; D unresolved. This CDR3 contains 11 residues. V lost 5 bases and J lost 3, with 5 bases in between. CDR1 and CDR2 (germline): MNHNY, SVGAGI (reference sequence). CDR3 coding DNA: TGTGCCAGCAGTACCTACTACGAGCAGTACTTC. Protein sequence: CASSTYYEQYF.

DNA for the CDR3: TGTGCCAGCAGTTTAAGTAGCGGGAGTTTGTACAATGAGCAGTTCTTC. It translates to CASSLSSGSLYNEQFF. V is TRBV27 and J is TRBJ2-1, with 9 bases matching TRBD2. V lost 2 bases and J lost 4; bases outside the gene matches: 6. Germline CDR1 and CDR2: MNHEY and SMNVEV (reference sequence). The CDR3 sequence is 16 residues long.

This chain joins TRBV19 and TRBJ2-7, with unresolved D. V lost 1 base and J lost 2, with 12 bases in between. Germline V gene data show CDR1 as LNHDA and CDR2 as SQIVND (reference sequence). The length of the CDR3 is 15 residues. The CDR3 region has the DNA TGTGCCAGTAGTATAGGCGAGCTAATGACCTACGAGCAGTACTTC. Translation gives CASSIGELMTYEQYF.

This sequence joins TRBV2 and TRBJ2-4; D may be TRBD2 (5 bases). The V gene lost 7 bases and the J gene lost 2 bases, with 12 bases spanning the gap. The CDR3 has 14 residues. Germline lookup yields CDR1 SNHLY and CDR2 FYNNEI. The chain's CDR3 is CASMDSVTKNIQYF. In nucleotides, the CDR3 is TGTGCCAGCATGGATAGCGTGACCAAAAACATTCAGTACTTC.

The chain combines TRBV28 with TRBJ2-7; D possibly corresponds to TRBD1 (5 bases). Germline loops: CDR1 MDHEN, CDR2 SYDVKM. Trimming cost V 7 bases and J 6 bases, with 22 bases left between them. The CDR3 consists of 15 residues. The CDR3 protein is CASTGANPFRLEQYF. The CDR3 DNA follows: TGTGCCAGCACTGGGGCCAATCCTTTCCGCCTCGAGCAGTACTTC. The full variable domain, rest sourced from reference TRBV28 and TRBJ2-7, is DVKVTQSSRYLVKRTGEKVFLECVQDMDHENMFWYRQDPGLGLRLIYFSYDVKMKEKGDIPEGYSVSREKKERFSLILESASTNQTSMYLCASTGANPFRLEQYFGPGTRLTVT.

This clone occurred many times. The chain links TRBV29-1 to TRBJ1-1; D might be TRBD1 (5 bases). The CDR3 loop spans 12 amino acids. V lost 3 bases and J 5 bases, leaving 10 bases between the germline ends. Germline CDR1 is SQVTM and CDR2 is ANQGSEA. DNA of the CDR3: TGCAGCGTTGAGAGGTCAGGGACTGAAGCTTTCTTT. This sequence encodes CSVERSGTEAFF.

The rearrangement uses TRBV6-4 and TRBJ2-2, with 10 bases identical to TRBD2. CDR3 length: 16 residues. Unmatched junction bases numbered 4, after V lost 3 bases and J lost 3 bases. The germline V gene encodes CDR1 MRHNA and CDR2 SNTAGT. The CDR3 reads CASSDEREGYTGELFF. Here the CDR3 DNA reads TGTGCCAGCAGTGATGAGCGGGAGGGGTACACCGGGGAGCTGTTTTTT.

V is TRBV19 and J is TRBJ2-2; 7 bases match TRBD1. Germline CDR1 reads LNHDA; CDR2 reads SQIVND (reference sequence). The junction had 6 bases not matched to a gene; V was cut back by 3 bases and J by 5 bases. The CDR3 runs 15 residues. The CDR3 DNA reads TGTGCCAGTAGTATTCCGGGACAGATAACCGGGGAGCTGTTTTTT. This gives the protein CASSIPGQITGELFF.

V gene TRBV27 combines with J gene TRBJ2-3; D may be TRBD2 (5 bases). CDR1 is MNHEY and CDR2 is SMNVEV in the germline V gene (reference sequence). This CDR3 has 20 residues. V was clipped by 5 bases and J by 1 base, with 28 bases between them. The CDR3 DNA sequence: TGTGCCAGCAGTCCCCTTACCCTCGGCGGGTTTAATGATGGCACAGATACGCAGTATTTT. Amino acid sequence: CASSPLTLGGFNDGTDTQYF.

This chain connects TRBV28 to TRBJ1-2; D is ambiguous. The V gene lost 7 bases and the J gene lost 6 bases, with 9 bases spanning the gap. The germline CDR1 and CDR2 sequences are MDHEN and SYDVKM. This CDR3 contains 11 residues. This chain's CDR3 is CASKEGNGYTF. CDR3 nucleotide sequence: TGTGCCAGCAAGGAGGGAAATGGCTACACCTTC.

The chain is built from TRBV28 and TRBJ1-5; 8 bases line up with TRBD1. Looked up from germline, CDR1 is MDHEN and CDR2 is SYDVKM. V lost 8 bases and J lost 3; bases outside the gene matches: 6. The CDR3 runs to 14 residues. The CDR3 is CASSRTGINQPQHF. CDR3 DNA: TGTGCCAGCTCCCGGACAGGGATCAATCAGCCCCAGCATTTT.

The chain carries TRBV19 and TRBJ2-7, with 9 bases fitting TRBD2. The germline V gene encodes CDR1 LNHDA and CDR2 SQIVND (reference sequence). CDR3 size: 14 residues. Trimming at V came to 3 bases and at J to 2 bases, leaving 2 bases not matched to a gene. As DNA, the CDR3 is TGTGCCAGTAGTATCCTAGCGGGGACCTACGAGCAGTACTTC. It specifies CASSILAGTYEQYF. Together with reference TRBV19 and TRBJ2-7, the CDR3 gives the full variable domain: DGGITQSPKYLFRKEGQNVTLSCEQNLNHDAMYWYRQDPGQGLRLIYYSQIVNDFQKGDIAEGYSVSREKKESFPLTVTSAQKNPTAFYLCASSILAGTYEQYFGPGTRLTVT.

The CDR3 loop reads CASSIIGSSYEQYF. CDR3 nucleotides: TGTGCCAGCAGCATAATCGGGAGCTCCTACGAGCAGTACTTC. The chain joins TRBV6-1 to TRBJ2-7; perhaps TRBD2 as D (6 bases). Germline V gene data show CDR1 as MNHNS and CDR2 as SASEGT. The V end lost 6 bases, the J end lost 0 bases, and 12 bases lay between the germline ends. The CDR3 covers 14 residues.

CDR3 protein: CASSFNGGENTEAFF. In nucleotides, the CDR3 is TGTGCCAGCAGCTTTAATGGCGGAGAGAACACTGAAGCTTTCTTT. V gene TRBV5-4 combines with J gene TRBJ1-1; D is ambiguous. The CDR3 totals 15 residues. Germline CDR1 and CDR2: SGHNT and YYREEE (reference sequence). V was cut by 2 bases and J by 1 base, with 12 bases left in between.

There are a few counts of this clone. The chain recombines TRBV6-1 with TRBJ1-5; 9 bases map to TRBD1. This CDR3 is built from 13 residues. V was clipped by 6 bases and J by 6 bases; unmatched bases: 3. Germline assignment: CDR1 MNHNS and CDR2 SASEGT. The CDR3: CASRGTGIQPQHF. CDR3 coding DNA: TGTGCCAGCAGGGGGACAGGGATTCAGCCCCAGCATTTT.

This clone was observed a handful of times. The chain carries TRBV6-5 and TRBJ2-2; D uncertain. Trimming shortened V by 11 bases and J by 4 bases, and 11 bases separated the two germline ends. Per germline, CDR1 MNHEY and CDR2 SVGAGI. The CDR3 totals 12 residues. CDR3 DNA sequence: TGTGCCGTCTCGTCTCTCACCGGGGAGCTGTTTTTT. This codes for CAVSSLTGELFF.

This chain connects TRBV20-1 to TRBJ1-2; D unclear. Trimming cost V 6 bases and J 8 bases, with 13 bases left between them. This CDR3 is built from 11 residues. The V gene's germline CDR1 is DFQATT and CDR2 SNEGSKA (reference sequence). The chain's CDR3 is CSAHQIEGYTF. The CDR3 DNA sequence: TGCAGTGCCCACCAGATTGAAGGCTACACCTTC.

The V and J genes are TRBV12-5 and TRBJ2-2, with 7 bases that match TRBD2. Germline-derived CDR1 and CDR2 are LGHNT and FRNRAP. The CDR3 sequence is 15 residues long. V was clipped by 2 bases and J by 5 bases; unmatched bases: 5. CDR3 sequence (DNA): TGTGCTAGTGGTTTGTGGGCGGGAGCAACCGGGGAGCTGTTTTTT. It translates to CASGLWAGATGELFF.

This chain connects TRBV19 to TRBJ2-5, with 8 bases aligning to TRBD2. The DNA end favors TRBJ2-7, so the J call may be wrong. The CDR3 has 15 residues. Germline CDR1 and CDR2: LNHDA and SQIVND (reference sequence). The CDR3: CASSIPSGSILEQYF. The CDR3 DNA reads as TGTGCCAGTAGTATACCAAGCGGGAGCATACTCGAGCAGTACTTC.

This chain joins TRBV5-1 and TRBJ2-7; D is unclear. The germline V gene has CDR1 SGHRS and CDR2 YFSETQ. This CDR3 comprises 15 residues. Trimming removed 0 bases at V and 2 bases at J, with 12 bases between. The CDR3 spells CASSLAGGSPYEQYF. The CDR3 nucleotides are TGCGCCAGCAGCTTGGCCGGCGGATCCCCCTACGAGCAGTACTTC.

The rearrangement uses TRBV10-1 and TRBJ1-2; D is undetermined. Trimming removed 3 bases from V and 8 bases from J, with 13 bases in between. From germline, CDR1 is WNHNN and CDR2 SYGVQD (reference sequence). This CDR3 is 13 amino acids long. Here the CDR3 reads CASSDMANWGYTF. The CDR3 DNA reads as TGCGCCAGCAGTGACATGGCCAATTGGGGCTACACCTTC.

This chain links TRBV27 with TRBJ2-7; 12 bases match TRBD2. V was clipped by 0 bases and J by 0 bases; unmatched bases: 3. Germline assignment: CDR1 MNHEY and CDR2 SMNVEV (reference sequence). The CDR3 totals 17 residues. This CDR3 is CASSLSGLAGYSYEQYF. DNA for the CDR3: TGTGCCAGCAGTTTATCGGGACTAGCGGGTTACTCCTACGAGCAGTACTTC.

V usage is TRBV27 and J usage is TRBJ1-2; D is unresolved. Trimming removed 4 bases at V and 2 bases at J, with 14 bases between. This CDR3 is built from 15 residues. CDR1 MNHEY and CDR2 SMNVEV come from the germline V gene (reference sequence). The CDR3 spells CASSSTESINYGYTF. The DNA for the CDR3 is TGTGCCAGCAGTTCCACGGAGTCCATAAACTATGGCTACACCTTC.